Presented here are 21 T cell receptor beta chains from one specimen sequenced in a study of metastatic and nonmetastatic thyroid tumors. TCRdb recomputed clones from the PCR reads via MiXCR. The sample shows approximately 79,000 clones, less than 10% of them seen only once. Patients underwent thyroid surgery, and none had received any treatment before it. Sequences were obtained from blood. The source of these receptors is a female donor with papillary thyroid cancer or a benign thyroid nodule (not recorded which). Some clones in this sample may be carry-over from other donors' samples.

V usage is TRBV2 and J usage is TRBJ2-3; TRBD2 matches 10 bases. The CDR3 has 19 amino acids. The V segment lost 2 bases and the J segment 0 bases; nucleotides outside the gene matches: 11. CDR1 is SNHLY, CDR2 FYNNEI, per germline. The CDR3 region has the DNA TGTGCCAGCAGTGAATTTCGGACTAGCGGCTCCATTAGCACAGATACGCAGTATTTT. Amino acid sequence: CASSEFRTSGSISTDTQYF.

This clone has at least ten counts. The chain is built from TRBV7-9 and TRBJ2-3; D not certain. This CDR3 is built from 12 residues. The V end lost 1 base, the J end lost 7 bases, and 6 bases lay between the germline ends. Per germline, CDR1 SEHNR and CDR2 FQNEAQ (reference sequence). This CDR3 reads CASSLGKYTQYF. In nucleotides, the CDR3 is TGTGCCAGCAGCTTAGGGAAATATACGCAGTATTTT.

The sample holds many counts of this clone. V gene TRBV24-1 combines with J gene TRBJ2-5; 7 bases match TRBD1. Germline CDR1 is KGHDR and CDR2 is SFDVKD. Trimming cost V 0 bases and J 4 bases; bases outside gene matches: 7. The CDR3 sequence is 16 residues long. Written as DNA, the CDR3 is TGTGCCACCAGTGATTTGAACCACAGGGGACGAGAGACCCAGTACTTC. This translates into CATSDLNHRGRETQYF.

The chain recombines TRBV2 with TRBJ2-5; D is perhaps TRBD1 (6 bases). CDR3 length: 14 residues. Trimming stripped 4 bases from V and 2 bases from J, with 11 bases between. Germline CDR1 reads SNHLY; CDR2 reads FYNNEI. The CDR3 here is CASSGGQVQETQYF. The CDR3 DNA follows: TGTGCCAGCAGTGGGGGGCAGGTTCAAGAGACCCAGTACTTC.

This clone was seen at least ten times. This chain links TRBV5-1 with TRBJ1-1, with TRBD1 matching 8 bases. CDR1 is SGHRS, CDR2 YFSETQ, per germline. V lost 4 bases and J lost 2; bases outside the gene matches: 4. This CDR3 has 14 amino acids. CDR3 sequence: CASSTTGVNTEAFF. The CDR3, as DNA: TGCGCCAGCAGCACGACAGGGGTTAACACTGAAGCTTTCTTT.

Many counts were recorded for this clone. J is TRBJ2-1 and V is TRBV12-5; a possible D gene is TRBD2 (6 bases). V was pared by 0 bases and J by 2 bases, with 11 bases between. Germline CDR1 LGHNT, CDR2 FRNRAP. The CDR3 extends over 16 amino acids. The CDR3 DNA sequence: TGTGCTAGTGGTTTGGTACGGGGGACGGCCTACAATGAGCAGTTCTTC. Its protein product is CASGLVRGTAYNEQFF.

This sequence joins TRBV28 and TRBJ1-5; D is perhaps TRBD1 (5 bases). V shed 6 bases and J shed 0 bases, with 6 bases lying between them. CDR3 length equals 13 residues. Germline values: CDR1 MDHEN, CDR2 SYDVKM. The CDR3 loop reads CASRGGSNQPQHF. The CDR3 nucleotides are TGTGCCAGCAGGGGGGGTAGCAATCAGCCCCAGCATTTT.

This clone was seen a few times. Possible read error: a much larger clone is one base away. Other DNA sequences in the same sample also yield this CDR3. The J gene is TRBJ1-6, the V gene TRBV7-9; TRBD1 might be the D (5 bases). Germline values: CDR1 SEHNR, CDR2 FQNEAQ (reference sequence). CDR3 size: 15 residues. The CDR3 region has the DNA TGTGCCAGCAGCTACACGCAGGGTGATAATTCACCACTCCACTTT. It is translated as CASSYTQGDNSPLHF. The full variable domain, with the rest looked up from reference TRBV7-9 and TRBJ1-6, is DTGVSQNPRHKITKRGQNVTFRCDPISEHNRLYWYRQTLGQGPEFLTYFQNEAQLEKSRLLSDRFSAERPKGSFSTLEIQRTEQGDSAMYLCASSYTQGDNSPLHFGNGTRLTVT.

This clone was seen at least ten times. J is TRBJ1-5 and V is TRBV28; 8 nucleotides line up with TRBD1. CDR1 is MDHEN, CDR2 SYDVKM, per germline. The CDR3 spans 14 residues. Trimming at V came to 1 base and at J to 7 bases, leaving 3 bases not matched to a gene. In nucleotides, the CDR3 is TGTGCCAGCAGTTTATACAGGGGGGGCCAGCCCCAGCATTTT. As protein: CASSLYRGGQPQHF.

At least ten counts were recorded for this clone. Here the CDR3 DNA reads TGCAGTGCTAGTCAGGGGGGGGGCGAAAAACTGTTTTTT. Its protein product is CSASQGGGEKLFF. The chain employs TRBV20-1 and TRBJ1-4, with 7 positions matching TRBD1. Germline V gene data show CDR1 as DFQATT and CDR2 as SNEGSKA (reference sequence). Trimming at V came to 3 bases and at J to 8 bases, leaving 6 bases not matched to a gene. The CDR3 runs 13 residues.

V usage is TRBV2 and J usage is TRBJ1-1; no reliable D call. The CDR3 contains 14 residues. Germline CDR1 reads SNHLY; CDR2 reads FYNNEI. The V end was cut by 6 bases, the J end by 6 bases, with 17 bases between. CDR3 nucleotides: TGTGCCAGCAGCTCCAGACAAGGTAGGGCTGAAGCTTTCTTT. Its translation is CASSSRQGRAEAFF.

This clone was found many times. This chain joins TRBV19 and TRBJ2-1; D unclear. From germline, CDR1 is LNHDA and CDR2 SQIVND (reference sequence). Trimming took 3 bases from V and 2 from J, leaving 8 bases between them. There are 14 residues in the CDR3. This CDR3 reads CASSMGQAYNEQFF. In nucleotides, the CDR3 is TGTGCCAGTAGTATGGGCCAGGCCTACAATGAGCAGTTCTTC.

This clone was detected a few times. V and J are TRBV19 and TRBJ1-4; 8 nucleotides line up with TRBD1. The germline CDR1 and CDR2 sequences are LNHDA and SQIVND (reference sequence). V lost 3 bases to trimming and J lost 2 bases; unmatched junction nucleotides: 5. The CDR3 is 16 residues long. This chain's CDR3 is CASSIPGGRTNEKLFF. CDR3 nucleotides: TGTGCCAGTAGTATCCCAGGGGGCAGGACTAATGAAAAACTGTTTTTT.

This clone was recorded a few times. A read error is possible here, since a much larger clone lies one base away. This sequence joins TRBV6-1 and TRBJ2-3, with unresolved D. CDR3 length: 13 amino acids. Between the trimmed V and J ends, which lost 7 bases and 9 bases, there was a span of 17 bases. Germline V gene lookup returns CDR1 MNHNS and CDR2 SASEGT. CDR3 amino acids: CASINGPSQTQYF. The CDR3 nucleotides are TGTGCCAGCATCAACGGGCCCTCCCAAACGCAGTATTTT.

With respect to this clone: An end of the junction differs from the germline gene, which may be a read error. The V and J genes are TRBV15 and TRBJ2-2; D perhaps matches TRBD2 (6 bases). This CDR3 is built from 15 residues. Germline CDR1 reads LNHNV; CDR2 reads YYDKDF (reference sequence). CDR3 bases: TGTGCCACTACGGCTAGCGAGGGGTACACCGGTGAGCTGTTTTTT. Protein product: CATTASEGYTGELFF.

In its sample, this clone was seen many times. CDR3 region: CASSLARLGYEQYF. Written as DNA, the CDR3 is TGTGCCAGCAGCTTAGCGCGGTTGGGATACGAGCAGTACTTC. V and J are TRBV7-9 and TRBJ2-7; D gene uncertain. The CDR3 covers 14 residues. Trimming pared 0 bases from V and 4 bases from J, leaving 10 bases between. Germline V gene sequence: CDR1 SEHNR, CDR2 FQNEAQ (reference sequence). The full variable domain, completed using reference TRBV7-9 and TRBJ2-7, is DTGVSQNPRHKITKRGQNVTFRCDPISEHNRLYWYRQTLGQGPEFLTYFQNEAQLEKSRLLSDRFSAERPKGSFSTLEIQRTEQGDSAMYLCASSLARLGYEQYFGPGTRLTVT.

Ten or more counts support this clone. This rearrangement joins TRBV6-1 to TRBJ2-1; 10 positions agree with TRBD2. Germline CDR1 and CDR2: MNHNS and SASEGT. The V and J ends lost 6 bases and 4 bases, in that order; junction bases with no gene match: 6. The CDR3 totals 15 residues. This CDR3 reads CASSSGGAAYNEQFF. The CDR3, as DNA: TGTGCCAGCAGCAGCGGGGGGGCGGCTTACAATGAGCAGTTCTTC.

This clone was counted many times. The CDR3 is CASSGLYRDSGGYGYTF. The CDR3 nucleotides are TGTGCCAGCAGTGGACTATACCGGGACAGTGGGGGCTATGGCTACACCTTC. This chain links TRBV7-9 with TRBJ1-2; 7 bases are shared with TRBD1. J lost 4 bases, V lost 6 bases, and 17 bases had no gene match. Germline V gene data show CDR1 as SEHNR and CDR2 as FQNEAQ (reference sequence). This CDR3 spans 17 amino acids.

This clone was counted at least ten times. This chain joins TRBV5-1 and TRBJ2-7; 7 positions agree with TRBD1. The length of the CDR3 is 13 residues. CDR1 and CDR2 (germline): SGHRS, YFSETQ. Unmatched junction bases numbered 9, after V lost 7 bases and J lost 5 bases. The CDR3 DNA reads TGCGCCAGCGGAACGACAGGGAGAAACGAGCAGTACTTC. This codes for CASGTTGRNEQYF.

This clone was observed at least ten times. V gene TRBV29-1 combines with J gene TRBJ1-1, with D unclear. Germline CDR1 and CDR2: SQVTM and ANQGSEA. This CDR3 spans 13 amino acids. V gave up 5 bases and J gave up 2 bases, with 12 bases separating them. The CDR3 spells CSVLDRINTEAFF. CDR3 DNA: TGCAGCGTTTTGGACCGCATCAACACTGAAGCTTTCTTT.

The table lists this clone with many counts. The V gene is TRBV7-9, the J gene TRBJ2-7; D could derive from TRBD1 or TRBD2 (5 bases each). This CDR3 comprises 15 residues. Trimming shortened V by 3 bases and J by 1 base, and 13 bases separated the two germline ends. In germline, CDR1 is SEHNR, CDR2 FQNEAQ (reference sequence). The DNA for the CDR3 is TGTGCCAGCAGCTTCGTTGGGGGAGCATCCTACGAGCAGTACTTC. This sequence encodes CASSFVGGASYEQYF. The variable domain in full, with the rest retrieved from reference TRBV7-9 and TRBJ2-7, is DTGVSQNPRHKITKRGQNVTFRCDPISEHNRLYWYRQTLGQGPEFLTYFQNEAQLEKSRLLSDRFSAERPKGSFSTLEIQRTEQGDSAMYLCASSFVGGASYEQYFGPGTRLTVT.